What follows describes a single T cell receptor (beta chain). These data belong to a study of blood T cell repertoires in COVID-19. Study overall: Samples came from the United States, Italy and Spain, spanning acute and convalescent COVID-19.

In the authors' workflow: Amplifying reference gene primers gave estimates of nucleated cell counts. The table came from immunoSEQ multiplex PCR; TCRdb's copy has only in-frame clones and leaves some out. That table supplies the V and J calls and clone size; D and trimming were determined from the DNA. This repertoire shows about 140,000 clones, approximately 82% found once; its top ten account for 11%. Sequencing was carried out using peripheral blood. The source is a man between 60 and 75 years old who had recovered from COVID-19.

CDR3 nucleotides: TGCGCCAGCAGCCAAGATCGAGGCGCGTGGGAGACCCAGTACTTC. Protein sequence: CASSQDRGAWETQYF. The chain joins TRBV4-3 to TRBJ2-5; D remains unclear. From germline, CDR1 is LGHNA and CDR2 YSLEER. The CDR3 sequence is 15 residues long. Trimming removed 0 bases from V and 5 bases from J, with 13 bases in between.